This TCR beta chain derives from a study of T cells in Graves' hyperthyroidism and ophthalmopathy. Regarding the study as a whole: A model of 13 V-J features distinguished ophthalmopathy from stable hyperthyroidism.

Each diagnosis was grounded in clinical symptoms, serum thyroxine and TRAb, thyroid ultrasound, and orbital computed tomography. Trimming stripped 0 bases from V and 5 bases from J, with 19 bases between. CDR3 length: 18 amino acids. Germline CDR1 is MNHNY and CDR2 is SVGAGI (reference sequence). This clonotype was counted many times. Its antigen is currently unknown. Amplified TCR beta CDR3 regions came from RNA transcripts. The HTBI primer set was used in a first-round RT-PCR of the TCR CDR3. TCRdb re-called the multiplex PCR reads through MiXCR, storing one row per CDR3 protein. The sample includes hundreds of thousands of distinct CDR3 sequences, 20% of them seen just once.

This TCR derives from a man younger than 45 with Graves' ophthalmopathy. Sequencing was performed on blood. The chain has TRBV6-6 and TRBJ2-2; tentatively, D is TRBD2 (7 bases). DNA of the CDR3: TGTGCCAGCAGTTACTCATCGAGGGGGGGCTCGAGGACCGGGGAGCTGTTTTTT. It encodes CASSYSSRGGSRTGELFF.